The text below deals with one T cell receptor (beta chain). The specificity of this receptor is unknown. Base qualities are missing; no much larger clone stands one base away. The sample contains more than one DNA sequence encoding this CDR3. Using the deep immunoSEQ assay, multiplex PCR amplified TCR CDR3 regions from genomic DNA. Extracted genomic DNA from each cell subset was spread evenly across all wells of several immunoSEQ 96-well plates, with each plate serving as a replicate. Each replicate PCR for sorted subsets received around 210 ng genomic DNA, equal to about 30,000 T cell genomes. The purified libraries were quantified using a Qubit 3.0 fluorometer, sized with a Bioanalyzer 2100, and then quantified again using the KAPA Library Quantification kit. Every immunoSEQ 96-well plate was sequenced on a separate single-read 150-cycle Illumina NextSeq 550 flow cell. In the authors' own workflow: Because only junctional sequences without quality scores were contained in the immunoSEQ output, filtering matching that applied to full-length reads could not be performed. To assign V/J genes and CDR3, sequences were annotated against IMGT germline references using PyIR, a Python wrapper for IgBLAST v1.9. Reads with weak V/J assignments (E-value above 1e-6), missing CDR3, stop codons, out-of-frame junctions, or ambiguous translated residues were removed. V3J clonotypes were defined as sequences sharing the same inferred V gene, J gene, and CDR3 amino acid sequence. Percentage overlap between repertoires was calculated by dividing the number of shared unique clonotypes by the size of the smaller repertoire. Three approaches were used to assess repertoire richness: RTK rarefaction, the Chao1 estimator, and Recon v2.1 estimates of unobserved clonotypes. OLGA was used to compute generation probabilities for all TCRbeta clonotypes that the gDNA method yielded from several donors. TCRdb holds this immuneACCESS table with in-frame rearrangements only. Some clones are missing; in checked studies, unresolved V genes explain under half, and the rest has no known cause. V, J and clone size derive from that table, while D and trimming were established from the DNA sequence. Within this sample are approximately 1.9 million clones, with just under 95% of them counted one time only. The ten largest clones add up to about 1.6% of the sample.

CD8 naive samples were CD45RO-negative cells positively selected for CCR7, giving a CD45RA+CCR7+ population that excluded TemRA cells. Donors were healthy HIV-negative adults with no recently reported acute infections or vaccinations. Every donor was a Caucasian adult living in Nashville, Tennessee, USA. Blood was collected by leukapheresis, and PBMCs were isolated by Ficoll-Histopaque density gradient centrifugation and then cryopreserved in liquid nitrogen vapor phase. Analytical flow cytometry was used to check the purity and quantity of each magnetically sorted T cell population. Each sorted fraction had its genomic DNA isolated and then quantified by UV absorbance on a Nanodrop 2000c. The data stem from a study of shared clonotypes between healthy human individuals (dated by TCRdb to the early 2020s). With respect to the entire study: The cohort comprised two women and a few men aged 18 to 49 years. For each donor, CD4 naive and CD4 memory were each run on three plates, CD8 naive on two plates, and CD8 memory on one plate. The study deeply sequenced blood TCR repertoires of five healthy adults to estimate repertoire size and the extent of clonotype sharing between individuals. Libraries were prepared and TCR repertoires were sequenced by different laboratories using diverse techniques, in order to increase sequencing depth and limit assay-specific biases. Each donor's leukapheresis produced roughly between roughly 0.94 and 9.5 billion PBMCs.

General findings and caveats noted by the study authors: Compared with non-shared clonotypes, the clonotypes found in all four sorted-subset donors had higher generation probabilities. Across a handful of donors, about 5.2% of naive CD4, 3% to 3.5% of naive CD8, roughly 2.2% of memory CD4, and approximately 0.4% of memory CD8 clonotypes were shared. Rarefaction of sorted-subset datasets indicated incomplete sequencing despite the large sequencing depth. Naive subsets generally had larger estimated clonotype richness than memory subsets did. Pairwise subsampling indicated that sequencing depth was expected to affect the degree of clonotype sharing among donors. Sampling was restricted to blood, and TCR repertoires in tissues likely differ from the TCR repertoires found in blood. Because the study included only a small number of donors, the genetic and exposure-history diversity represented was limited.

The receptor's source is a man aged 18 to 35 in good health. Some clones in this sample may be carry-over from other donors' samples. Material: naive CD8+ T cells from PBMCs. The meaning of the sample's cell subset or site label: CD45RA+CCR7+.

The CDR3 protein: CASSLVANEQFF. In nucleotides, the sequence is TGCGCCAGCAGCTTGGTTGCGAATGAGCAGTTCTTC. The chain is encoded by TRBV5-1 joined to TRBJ2-1; the D gene is not confidently resolved. Taken from cysteine to phenylalanine, the CDR3 has 12 residues. Only the CDR3 DNA is retained, 36 bases long and in frame from the first base. V is cut by 0 bases and J by 7 bases, and the space between the germline ends is 5 bases. Per the germline V gene, SGHRS is the CDR1 and YFSETQ is the CDR2.